The clone carrying this T cell receptor beta chain has just a few counts. Its specificity is not known. Time point specified: patch test 2, 6 weeks after DPC sensitization. Indicated treatment: therapeutic diphenylcyclopropenone sensitization with weekly scalp DPC. The data were obtained in a study of human T cells and chemical hapten exposure. Study context: Each patient's scalp received weekly diphenylcyclopropenone throughout the approximately 25-week study.

TCRdb analysed the RACE reads with MiXCR anew, one entry per CDR3 protein. The sample shows around 360,000 distinct CDR3 sequences, just under 6.5% of them seen only once. General study points: Relative to controls, expanded TCRs formed significantly more large CDR3 similarity clusters.

The sequencing here drew on whole blood, taken in connection with sensitization to the hapten diphenylcyclopropenone (DPC). The receptor was isolated from a woman aged 18 to 35 with alopecia areata. Some clones in this sample may be carry-over from other donors' samples.

In DNA form, the CDR3 reads TGTGCCAGCAGCCGCGGAAGGTATGAGCAGTTCTTC. The encoded protein is CASSRGRYEQFF. The rearrangement joins TRBV14 to TRBJ2-1; D uncertain. This CDR3 region has 12 residues. V gave up 4 bases and J gave up 8 bases, with 9 bases separating them. Germline CDR1 is SGHDN and CDR2 is FVKESK.